The T cell receptor beta chain described here comes from a study of blood T cell repertoires in COVID-19. Study-level background: Sources were T cells, B-cell-depleted T cells, or PBMCs; the material itself was cDNA or gDNA.

CDR1 and CDR2 from the germline V gene are DFQATT and SNEGSKA (reference sequence). V gave up 5 bases and J gave up 2 bases, with 3 bases separating them. The CDR3 extends over 10 amino acids. Authors' data handling: The authors estimated nucleated cell counts from reference gene primer amplification. Libraries were prepared by immunoSEQ multiplex PCR; TCRdb keeps only in-frame clonotypes and omits some of them. That table is the source of V, J and clone size, and D and trimming were worked out from the DNA. The data show 220,000 or so clones, about 85% seen once. Sequenced sample: peripheral blood. This chain joins TRBV20-1 and TRBJ2-5; D not resolved. The source of this sequence is an older woman who had recovered from COVID-19. This chain's CDR3 is CSALQETQYF. CDR3 bases: TGCAGTGCTTTACAAGAGACCCAGTACTTC.